The entry below describes one T cell receptor (beta chain). The data were obtained in a study of blood T cell repertoires in COVID-19. Study overall: Acute-phase and convalescent COVID-19 samples originated in the United States, Italy and Spain. PBMCs, B-cell-depleted T cells, or T cells were the source of the cDNA or gDNA that made up the material.

J lost 4 bases, V lost 3 bases, and 20 bases had no gene match. In germline, CDR1 is SGDLS, CDR2 YYNGEE. There are 19 residues in the CDR3. Per the original methods: Cell counts per sample came from amplifying reference gene primers. Sequencing was performed with immunoSEQ multiplex PCR; in TCRdb, only in-frame clones are kept and a portion is missing. The V and J calls and clone size were taken over from that table, and D and trimming were inferred from the DNA. This table has 110,000 or so clones, 75% to 90% appearing once. This rearrangement joins TRBV9 to TRBJ1-2; 8 bases map to TRBD1. The sequenced sample consisted of peripheral blood. The TCR comes from a woman aged 50 to 65 with acute or convalescent COVID-19. The CDR3 DNA reads as TGTGCCAGCAGCGGTTGGGATATTACGGAACGACAGGGGAGCTATGGCTACACCTTC. This sequence encodes CASSGWDITERQGSYGYTF. The whole variable domain, filled in from reference TRBV9 and TRBJ1-2, reads DSGVTQTPKHLITATGQRVTLRCSPRSGDLSVYWYQQSLDQGLQFLIQYYNGEERAKGNILERFSAQQFPDLHSELNLSSLELGDSALYFCASSGWDITERQGSYGYTFGSGTRLTVV.